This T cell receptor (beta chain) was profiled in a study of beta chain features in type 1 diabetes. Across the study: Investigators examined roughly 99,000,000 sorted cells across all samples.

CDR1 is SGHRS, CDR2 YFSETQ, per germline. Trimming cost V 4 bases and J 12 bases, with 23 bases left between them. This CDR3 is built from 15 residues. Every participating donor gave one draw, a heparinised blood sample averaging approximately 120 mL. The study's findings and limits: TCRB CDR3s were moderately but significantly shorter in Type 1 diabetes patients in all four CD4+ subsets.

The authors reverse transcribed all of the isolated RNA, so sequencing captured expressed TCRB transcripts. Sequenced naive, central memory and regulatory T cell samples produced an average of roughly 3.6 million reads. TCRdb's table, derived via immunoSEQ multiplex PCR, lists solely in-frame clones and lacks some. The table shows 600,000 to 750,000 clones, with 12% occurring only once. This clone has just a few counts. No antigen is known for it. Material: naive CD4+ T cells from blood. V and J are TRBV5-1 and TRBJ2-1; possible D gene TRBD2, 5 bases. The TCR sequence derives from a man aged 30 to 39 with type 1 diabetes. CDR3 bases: TGCGCCAGCAGCGCAGACTTTCCCTTAACACGGGGGCAGTTCTTC. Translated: CASSADFPLTRGQFF.